This record concerns one T cell receptor beta chain sequence. Its antigen is unknown. Assay used: immunoSEQ multiplex PCR; TCRdb lists only in-frame clones, some missing. This table holds fewer than 800,000 clones, around 90% found once. Germline V gives CDR1 SGHRS, CDR2 YFSETQ. V shed 0 bases and J shed 6 bases, with 12 bases lying between them. The CDR3 sequence is 14 residues long. Positive CCR7 selection of CD45RO-negative cells yielded the naive CD8 cells, and terminally differentiated effector memory CD45RA+ cells were excluded. Each sample came from a Caucasian adult donor living in Nashville, Tennessee. This entry comes from a study of shared clonotypes between healthy human individuals. Findings and limits, study-wide: Only blood samples were collected, and tissue repertoires likely differ.

Sequencing used naive CD8+ T cells sorted from blood. The TCR originated in a man aged 30-40 years in good health. This chain connects TRBV5-1 to TRBJ1-1, with D perhaps matching TRBD1 (5 bases). Written as DNA, the CDR3 is TGCGCCAGCAGCTTGGGCGACAGTATCGCTGAAGCTTTCTTT. Amino acid sequence: CASSLGDSIAEAFF.